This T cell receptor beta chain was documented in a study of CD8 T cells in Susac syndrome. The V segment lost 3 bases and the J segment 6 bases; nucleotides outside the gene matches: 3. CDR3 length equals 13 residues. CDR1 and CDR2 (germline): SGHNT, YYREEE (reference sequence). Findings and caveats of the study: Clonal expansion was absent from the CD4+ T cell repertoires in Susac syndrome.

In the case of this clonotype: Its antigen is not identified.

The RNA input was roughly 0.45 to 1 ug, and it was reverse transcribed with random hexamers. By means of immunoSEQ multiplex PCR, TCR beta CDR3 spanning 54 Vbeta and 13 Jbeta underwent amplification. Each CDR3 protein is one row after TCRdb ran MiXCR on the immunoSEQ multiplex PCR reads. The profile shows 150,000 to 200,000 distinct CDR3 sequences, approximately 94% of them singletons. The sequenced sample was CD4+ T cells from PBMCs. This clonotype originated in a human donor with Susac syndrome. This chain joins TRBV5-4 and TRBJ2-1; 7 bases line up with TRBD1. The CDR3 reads CASSWDSFNEQFF. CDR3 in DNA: TGTGCCAGCAGCTGGGACAGTTTCAATGAGCAGTTCTTC.